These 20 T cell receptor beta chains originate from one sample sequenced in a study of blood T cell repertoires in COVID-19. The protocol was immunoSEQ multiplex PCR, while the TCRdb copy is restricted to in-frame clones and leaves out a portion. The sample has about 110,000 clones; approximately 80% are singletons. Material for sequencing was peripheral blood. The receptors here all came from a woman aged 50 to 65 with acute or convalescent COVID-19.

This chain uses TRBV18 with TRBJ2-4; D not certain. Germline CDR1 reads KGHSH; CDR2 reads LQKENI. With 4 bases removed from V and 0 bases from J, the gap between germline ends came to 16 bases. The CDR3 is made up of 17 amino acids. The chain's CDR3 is CASSRLNNNLAKNIQYF. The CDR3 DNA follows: TGTGCCAGCTCACGTCTGAATAATAACTTAGCCAAAAACATTCAGTACTTC.

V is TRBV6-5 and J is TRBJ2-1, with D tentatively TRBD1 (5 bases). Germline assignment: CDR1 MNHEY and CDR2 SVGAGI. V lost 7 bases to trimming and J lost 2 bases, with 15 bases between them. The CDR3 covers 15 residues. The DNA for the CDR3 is TGTGCCAGCATTGTTGACAGTGGCACCTACAATGAGCAGTTCTTC. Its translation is CASIVDSGTYNEQFF.

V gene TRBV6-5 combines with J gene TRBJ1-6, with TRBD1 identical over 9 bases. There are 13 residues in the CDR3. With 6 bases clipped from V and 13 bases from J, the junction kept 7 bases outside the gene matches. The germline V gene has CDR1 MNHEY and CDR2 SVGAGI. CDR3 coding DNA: TGTGCCAGCAGGGACAGGGGATTCACCCCCCTCCACTTT. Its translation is CASRDRGFTPLHF.

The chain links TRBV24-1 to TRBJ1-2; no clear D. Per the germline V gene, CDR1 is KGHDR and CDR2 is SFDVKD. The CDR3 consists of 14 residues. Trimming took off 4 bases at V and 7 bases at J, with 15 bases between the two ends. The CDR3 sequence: CATSDPQVHAGYTF. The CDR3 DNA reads TGTGCCACCAGTGACCCCCAGGTTCATGCTGGCTACACCTTC.

This CDR3 reads CASSLGVGGGATDTQYF. CDR3 nucleotides: TGTGCCAGCAGCTTGGGAGTGGGGGGAGGGGCAACAGATACGCAGTATTTT. The chain joins TRBV5-8 to TRBJ2-3; TRBD2 matches at 7 bases. Germline V gene sequence: CDR1 SGHTS, CDR2 YDEGEE. CDR3 length equals 17 residues. V lost 0 bases to trimming and J lost 3 bases; unmatched junction nucleotides: 10.

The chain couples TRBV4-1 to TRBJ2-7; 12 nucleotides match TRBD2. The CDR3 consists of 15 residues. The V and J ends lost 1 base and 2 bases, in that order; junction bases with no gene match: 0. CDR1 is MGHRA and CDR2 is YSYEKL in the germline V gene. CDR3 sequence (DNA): TGCGCCAGCAGCCAAGCTAGCGGGGGGGCCTACGAGCAGTACTTC. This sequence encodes CASSQASGGAYEQYF.

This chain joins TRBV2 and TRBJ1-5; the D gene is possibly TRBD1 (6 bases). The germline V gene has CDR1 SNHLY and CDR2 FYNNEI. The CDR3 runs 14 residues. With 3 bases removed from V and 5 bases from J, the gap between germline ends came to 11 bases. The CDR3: CASSEGQGYQPQHF. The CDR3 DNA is TGTGCCAGCAGTGAGGGGCAGGGGTATCAGCCCCAGCATTTT.

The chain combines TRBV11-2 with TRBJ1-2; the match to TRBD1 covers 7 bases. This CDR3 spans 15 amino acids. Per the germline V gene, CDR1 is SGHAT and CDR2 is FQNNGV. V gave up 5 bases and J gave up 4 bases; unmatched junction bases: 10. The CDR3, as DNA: TGTGCCAGCAGCCTCACGACAGGGTCGGGCTATGGCTACACCTTC. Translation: CASSLTTGSGYGYTF. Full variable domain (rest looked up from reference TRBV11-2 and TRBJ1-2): EAGVAQSPRYKIIEKRQSVAFWCNPISGHATLYWYQQILGQGPKLLIQFQNNGVVDDSQLPKDRFSAERLKGVDSTLKIQPAKLEDSAVYLCASSLTTGSGYGYTFGSGTRLTVV.

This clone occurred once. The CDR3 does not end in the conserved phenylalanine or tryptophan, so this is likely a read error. The CDR3 DNA reads TGTGCCAGCAGCAAAGGGACAGGCCGGGGGGTGTATGGCTACACCCTC. This codes for CASSKGTGRGVYGYTL. This chain connects TRBV5-4 to TRBJ1-2; 8 bases are a match to TRBD1. CDR3 length: 16 amino acids. J gave up 5 bases and V 4 bases, and 13 bases lay outside the gene matches. From germline, CDR1 is SGHNT and CDR2 YYREEE (reference sequence).

CDR3 in DNA: TGTGCCAGTAGACAGTCGCTGAACACTGAAGCTTTCTTT. This codes for CASRQSLNTEAFF. This chain connects TRBV6-5 to TRBJ1-1; maybe TRBD1 (5 bases). Between the trimmed V and J ends, which lost 9 bases and 0 bases, there was a span of 11 bases. This CDR3 spans 13 amino acids. CDR1 is MNHEY and CDR2 is SVGAGI in the germline V gene.

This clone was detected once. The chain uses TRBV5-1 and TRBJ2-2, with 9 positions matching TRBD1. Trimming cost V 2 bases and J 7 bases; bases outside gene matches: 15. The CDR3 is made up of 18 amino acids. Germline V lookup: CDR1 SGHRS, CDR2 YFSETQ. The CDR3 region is CASSLAPTYRGQDGELFF. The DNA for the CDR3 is TGCGCCAGCAGCTTAGCTCCAACCTACAGGGGGCAGGACGGGGAGCTGTTTTTT.

The CDR3 loop reads CALRQGASNYGYTF. The CDR3 DNA sequence: TGTGCCCTCAGACAGGGGGCCAGTAACTATGGCTACACCTTC. The chain joins TRBV6-5 to TRBJ1-2; 10 nucleotides match TRBD1. The CDR3 runs to 14 residues. Germline CDR1 MNHEY, CDR2 SVGAGI. V shed 11 bases and J 1 base; nucleotides not matched to a gene: 7.

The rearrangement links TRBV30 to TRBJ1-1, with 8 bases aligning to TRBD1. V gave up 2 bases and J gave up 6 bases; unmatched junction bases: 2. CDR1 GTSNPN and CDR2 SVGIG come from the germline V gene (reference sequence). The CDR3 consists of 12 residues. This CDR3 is CAWSKDRAEAFF. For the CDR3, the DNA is TGTGCCTGGAGTAAGGACAGGGCTGAAGCTTTCTTT.

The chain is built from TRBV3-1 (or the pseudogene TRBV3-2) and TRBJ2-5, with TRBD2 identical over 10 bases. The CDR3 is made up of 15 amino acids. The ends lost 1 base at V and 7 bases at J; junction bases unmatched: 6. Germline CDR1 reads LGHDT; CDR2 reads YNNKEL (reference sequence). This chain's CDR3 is CASSQGLAGGGTQYF. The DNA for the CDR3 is TGTGCCAGCAGCCAAGGACTAGCGGGCGGCGGGACCCAGTACTTC.

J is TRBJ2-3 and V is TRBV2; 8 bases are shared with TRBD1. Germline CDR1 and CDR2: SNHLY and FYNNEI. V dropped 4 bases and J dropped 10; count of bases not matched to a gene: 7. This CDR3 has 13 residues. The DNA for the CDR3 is TGTGCCAGCAGTGCCCTCGGACAGGGTGCGCAGTATTTT. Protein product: CASSALGQGAQYF. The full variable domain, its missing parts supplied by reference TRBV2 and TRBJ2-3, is EPEVTQTPSHQVTQMGQEVILRCVPISNHLYFYWYRQILGQKVEFLVSFYNNEISEKSEIFDDQFSVERPDGSNFTLKIRSTKLEDSAMYFCASSALGQGAQYFGPGTRLTVL.

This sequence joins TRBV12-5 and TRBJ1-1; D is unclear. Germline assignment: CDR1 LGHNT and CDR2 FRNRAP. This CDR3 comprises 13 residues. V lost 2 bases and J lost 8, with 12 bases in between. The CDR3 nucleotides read TGTGCTAGTGGTTTGTCACCGTCGGGGGAAGCTTTCTTT. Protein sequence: CASGLSPSGEAFF.

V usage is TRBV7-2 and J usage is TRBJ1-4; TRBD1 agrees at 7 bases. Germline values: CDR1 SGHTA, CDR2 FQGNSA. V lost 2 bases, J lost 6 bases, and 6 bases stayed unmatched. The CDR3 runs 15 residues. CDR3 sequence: CASSLSEGAYEKLFF. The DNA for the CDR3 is TGTGCCAGCAGCTTATCGGAGGGGGCGTATGAAAAACTGTTTTTT.

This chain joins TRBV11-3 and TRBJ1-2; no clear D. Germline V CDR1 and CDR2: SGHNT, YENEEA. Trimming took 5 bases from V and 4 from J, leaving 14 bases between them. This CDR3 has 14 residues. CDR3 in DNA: TGTGCCAGCAGCCCGCCACGGCGGGGCTATGGCTACACCTTC. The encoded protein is CASSPPRRGYGYTF.

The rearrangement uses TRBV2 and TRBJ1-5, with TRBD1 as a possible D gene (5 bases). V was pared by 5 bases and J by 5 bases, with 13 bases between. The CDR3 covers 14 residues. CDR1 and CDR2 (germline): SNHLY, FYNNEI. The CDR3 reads CASSPEDSYQPQHF. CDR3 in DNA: TGTGCCAGCAGTCCAGAAGACAGTTATCAGCCCCAGCATTTT.

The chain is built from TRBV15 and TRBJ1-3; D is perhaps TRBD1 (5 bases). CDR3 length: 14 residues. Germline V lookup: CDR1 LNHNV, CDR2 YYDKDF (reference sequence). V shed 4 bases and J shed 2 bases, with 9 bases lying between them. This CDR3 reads CATSKGKAGNTIYF. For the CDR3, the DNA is TGTGCCACCAGCAAGGGGAAGGCTGGAAACACCATATATTTT.